A single sample is the source of the 30 T cell receptor beta chains below, sequenced in a study of regulatory T cells in long-lasting Graves disease (dated by TCRdb to about 2021). Libraries were constructed by multiplex PCR. These reads were obtained on an Illumina HiSeq 4000. TCR beta libraries were built with iRepertoire HTBI primers and Arm-PCR amplification of CDR3 regions. TCRdb's own reprocessing of the public reads used fastp at Q25 and MiXCR and kept productive beta chains. Every entry covers one CDR3 protein and lists the most common genes and DNA from its rows. The sample contains a few hundred thousand distinct CDR3 sequences, 13% of them found a single time. The ten largest account for roughly a tenth of the sample. The time point label on this specimen signifies: newly diagnosed GD, antithyroid drugs for less than 3 months. For both TCR sequencing and RNA sequencing, RNA was extracted from PBMCs using TRIzol.

The sample was also reused in another study, on T cells in Graves' hyperthyroidism and ophthalmopathy.

Here the sequenced sample was peripheral blood mononuclear cells (PBMCs), taken at new diagnosis, from a patient treated with antithyroid drugs. The receptors were sampled from a man aged 25-45 years with Graves disease. Donor details come from another sample of the same person, matched by shared clones.

The chain joins TRBV10-3 to TRBJ2-1, with TRBD2 matching over 12 bases. V gave up 3 bases and J gave up 8 bases; unmatched junction bases: 5. This CDR3 is built from 15 residues. CDR1 and CDR2 from the germline V gene are ENHRY and SYGVKD. The CDR3 is CAISDLAGGPHEQFF. As DNA, the CDR3 is TGTGCCATCAGTGACCTAGCGGGAGGGCCCCATGAGCAGTTCTTC.

The gene calls are TRBV5-6 and TRBJ2-5, with 7 nucleotides matching TRBD1. CDR1 is SGHDT, CDR2 YYEEEE, per germline. V lost 6 bases to trimming and J lost 2 bases; unmatched junction nucleotides: 7. CDR3 length equals 14 residues. CDR3: CASKKRGPQETQYF. In nucleotides, the CDR3 is TGTGCCAGCAAGAAAAGGGGGCCGCAAGAGACCCAGTACTTC.

This clonotype has at least ten counts. This chain links TRBV29-1 with TRBJ2-3, with no clear D. V was pared by 0 bases and J by 4 bases, with 5 bases between. The CDR3 covers 12 residues. The germline V gene has CDR1 SQVTM and CDR2 ANQGSEA. In DNA, the CDR3 is TGCAGCGTTGAAGATCCTCCAGATACGCAGTATTTT. Its translation: CSVEDPPDTQYF.

The V call is TRBV7-9, the J call TRBJ2-2; 8 nucleotides match TRBD1. The CDR3 consists of 16 residues. The germline V gene has CDR1 SEHNR and CDR2 FQNEAQ (reference sequence). V lost 5 bases and J lost 5; bases outside the gene matches: 10. The CDR3 DNA reads TGTGCCAGCAGCCCCTTGGCAGGGGGCTGGACCGGGGAGCTGTTTTTT. This sequence encodes CASSPLAGGWTGELFF.

The chain carries TRBV9 and TRBJ2-7; D is possibly TRBD2 (5 bases). The V gene lost 4 bases and the J gene lost 7 bases, with 15 bases spanning the gap. The V gene's germline CDR1 is SGDLS and CDR2 YYNGEE. The CDR3 is 13 amino acids. CDR3 residues: CASSFQSPGEQYF. CDR3 sequence (DNA): TGTGCCAGCAGCTTCCAGTCCCCGGGAGAGCAGTACTTC.

This clonotype was seen a single time. This may arise from a read error, as a much more abundant clone is one base away. V gene TRBV20-1 combines with J gene TRBJ2-7; D ambiguous. CDR1 DFQATT and CDR2 SNEGSKA come from the germline V gene (reference sequence). This CDR3 is 12 amino acids long. CDR3 region: CSARENGDERYF. Here the CDR3 DNA reads TGCAGTGCTAGAGAAAACGGCGACGAGCGGTACTTC.

This clonotype was detected ten times or more. The chain links TRBV20-1 to TRBJ2-3, with 7 bases aligning to TRBD2. CDR1 DFQATT and CDR2 SNEGSKA come from the germline V gene (reference sequence). J was trimmed by 0 bases and V by 6 bases; bases with no gene match: 9. The CDR3 spans 15 residues. Here the CDR3 DNA reads TGCAGTGCCAGCACTAGCGCCACTAGCACAGATACGCAGTATTTT. This translates into CSASTSATSTDTQYF.

This chain connects TRBV7-9 to TRBJ1-1; 7 nucleotides agree with TRBD1. Germline V gene sequence: CDR1 SEHNR, CDR2 FQNEAQ (reference sequence). V was pared by 5 bases and J by 3 bases, with 9 bases of the junction left unmatched. The CDR3 extends over 15 amino acids. This CDR3 is CASSPVKGADTEAFF. The CDR3, as DNA: TGTGCCAGCAGCCCTGTCAAGGGGGCGGACACTGAAGCTTTCTTT.

The rearrangement uses TRBV7-2 and TRBJ2-7; D might be TRBD1 (7 bases). V shed 3 bases and J shed 6 bases, with 15 bases lying between them. The CDR3 has 14 amino acids. CDR1 SGHTA and CDR2 FQGNSA come from the germline V gene. As DNA, the CDR3 is TGTGCCAGCAGCTTTTGGCAGGGGGGTGCCGAGCAGTACTTC. Translation: CASSFWQGGAEQYF.

The table lists this clonotype with many counts. The chain has TRBV28 and TRBJ1-5, with 8 bases fitting TRBD1. The CDR3 has 13 residues. V lost 7 bases, J lost 7 bases, and 6 bases stayed unmatched. Germline V gene sequence: CDR1 MDHEN, CDR2 SYDVKM. The CDR3 DNA follows: TGTGCCAGCAATGACAGGGGTGGACAGCCCCAGCATTTT. Translating it yields CASNDRGGQPQHF.

Many counts were recorded for this clonotype. J is TRBJ2-2 and V is TRBV12-3 or TRBV12-4, with no clear D. The CDR3 extends over 15 amino acids. V was cut by 8 bases and J by 0 bases, with 13 bases left in between. This CDR3 is CASSPGQANTGELFF. In DNA form, the CDR3 reads TGTGCCAGCTCCCCCGGGCAGGCGAACACCGGGGAGCTGTTTTTT.

This clonotype was recorded at least ten times. The chain has TRBV11-2 and TRBJ2-5; a weak D match, TRBD2 (6 bases). The germline gives CDR1 SGHAT, CDR2 FQNNGV. V lost 7 bases and J lost 1, with 13 bases in between. The CDR3 runs 14 residues. The CDR3 spells CASTPSGVQETQYF. The CDR3 nucleotides are TGTGCCAGCACCCCCTCGGGAGTCCAAGAGACCCAGTACTTC.

Ten or more counts support this clonotype. The V and J genes are TRBV29-1 and TRBJ2-5, with TRBD1 matching over 8 bases. CDR1 and CDR2 (germline): SQVTM, ANQGSEA. The CDR3 has 14 residues. V dropped 6 bases and J dropped 7; count of bases not matched to a gene: 13. The CDR3 DNA follows: TGCAGCGTCGCCACACGGACAGGGTTTGCGACCCAGTACTTC. Its protein is CSVATRTGFATQYF.

The rearrangement uses TRBV20-1 and TRBJ2-1; 8 nucleotides align to TRBD2. V lost 4 bases, J lost 9 bases, and 11 bases stayed unmatched. Germline V gene data show CDR1 as DFQATT and CDR2 as SNEGSKA (reference sequence). The CDR3 has 14 residues. The CDR3 here is CSAISGMGGGEQFF. The DNA of the CDR3 is TGCAGTGCTATTAGCGGGATGGGGGGGGGTGAGCAGTTCTTC.

This clonotype was observed many times. The V and J genes are TRBV28 and TRBJ2-7, with a tentative D call TRBD1 (5 bases). CDR3 size: 13 residues. V was clipped by 1 base and J by 7 bases, with 11 bases between them. CDR1 and CDR2 (germline): MDHEN, SYDVKM. The CDR3 region has the DNA TGTGCCAGCAGTTTATCAAGGGGTGGGGAGCAGTACTTC. Encoded protein: CASSLSRGGEQYF.

This clonotype was recorded at least ten times. This sequence joins TRBV27 and TRBJ1-6; D is unresolved. In germline, CDR1 is MNHEY, CDR2 SMNVEV (reference sequence). The germline V and J ends were trimmed by 6 bases and 5 bases, with 11 bases remaining between them. The CDR3 spans 14 residues. The CDR3 DNA reads as TGTGCCAGCAGAGGACTGGAGGATAATTCACCCCTCCACTTT. Translation: CASRGLEDNSPLHF.

The J gene is TRBJ2-5, the V gene TRBV14, with D uncertain. V was cut by 4 bases and J by 6 bases, with 9 bases left in between. Germline V gene data show CDR1 as SGHDN and CDR2 as FVKESK. This CDR3 is built from 12 residues. CDR3 region: CASSLLSQTQYF. The CDR3 nucleotides read TGTGCCAGCAGCCTTCTCTCGCAGACCCAGTACTTC.

A note on this clonotype: It may be a read error: a sequence one base away is much more abundant. The chain combines TRBV12-5 with TRBJ2-7; unclear D gene. In germline, CDR1 is LGHNT, CDR2 FRNRAP. The V and J ends lost 3 bases and 6 bases respectively, with 6 bases between them. The CDR3 consists of 11 residues. CDR3 nucleotide sequence: TGTGCTAGTGGTTTTATCCTCGAGCAGTACTTC. Protein product: CASGFILEQYF. Variable domain in full (rest from reference TRBV12-5 and TRBJ2-7): DARVTQTPRHKVTEMGQEVTMRCQPILGHNTVFWYRQTMMQGLELLAYFRNRAPLDDSGMPKDRFSAEMPDATLATLKIQPSEPRDSAVYFCASGFILEQYFGPGTRLTVT.

This clonotype was detected ten times or more. The V gene is TRBV20-1, the J gene TRBJ1-2, with D maybe TRBD1 (5 bases). Trimming removed 5 bases from V and 2 bases from J, with 12 bases in between. The CDR3 totals 13 residues. Germline lookup yields CDR1 DFQATT and CDR2 SNEGSKA (reference sequence). The CDR3 bases are TGCAGTGCTTCGTGGCAGGGAAACTATGGCTACACCTTC. It is translated as CSASWQGNYGYTF.

This clonotype was recorded at least ten times. The chain combines TRBV24-1 with TRBJ2-2; D possibly matches TRBD1 or TRBD2 (6 bases each). The CDR3 is 13 residues long. Germline V lookup: CDR1 KGHDR, CDR2 SFDVKD. Trimming left V 10 bases short and J 1 base short, with 9 bases between. This CDR3 is CATEGGNTGELFF. In nucleotides, the CDR3 is TGTGCCACGGAGGGGGGGAACACCGGGGAGCTGTTTTTT.

There are many counts of this clonotype. The chain employs TRBV5-8 and TRBJ2-3; D is unresolved. Trimming shortened V by 4 bases and J by 2 bases, and 14 bases separated the two germline ends. Germline CDR1 and CDR2: SGHTS and YDEGEE. The CDR3 is 15 residues long. The CDR3 region is CASSPRGKLTDTQYF. CDR3 nucleotides: TGTGCCAGCAGCCCCCGCGGAAAGCTCACAGATACGCAGTATTTT. The whole variable domain, filled in from reference TRBV5-8 and TRBJ2-3, reads EAGVTQSPTHLIKTRGQQATLRCSPISGHTSVYWYQQALGLGLQFLLWYDEGEERNRGNFPPRFSGRQFPNYSSELNVNALELEDSALYLCASSPRGKLTDTQYFGPGTRLTVL.

This clonotype was counted at least ten times. The V gene is TRBV29-1, the J gene TRBJ2-1; 12 nucleotides agree with TRBD2. Trimming removed 7 bases from V and 6 bases from J; junction bases left unmatched: 7. CDR1 SQVTM and CDR2 ANQGSEA come from the germline V gene. The CDR3 has 14 amino acids. The CDR3 protein is CSGSGGLAGNEQFF. The CDR3 region has the DNA TGCAGCGGCTCCGGGGGACTAGCGGGCAATGAGCAGTTCTTC.

This clonotype was found many times. V is TRBV10-3 and J is TRBJ2-2, with 8 bases matching TRBD1. V shed 6 bases, J shed 1 base, and the junction held 1 base outside the gene matches. CDR1 is ENHRY and CDR2 is SYGVKD in the germline V gene. The CDR3 runs 14 residues. The CDR3 loop is CAIRGTGNTGELFF. The CDR3 coding sequence is TGTGCCATCAGGGGGACAGGGAACACCGGGGAGCTGTTTTTT.

In its sample, this clonotype was seen many times. This chain connects TRBV2 to TRBJ2-6, with a weak D call TRBD2 (7 bases). Trimming left V 6 bases short and J 9 bases short, with 15 bases between. CDR3 length: 14 amino acids. The germline gives CDR1 SNHLY, CDR2 FYNNEI. The CDR3 loop reads CASSGRGRGNVLTF. CDR3 DNA sequence: TGTGCCAGCAGCGGAAGGGGGAGGGGCAACGTCCTGACTTTC.

This clonotype was seen ten or more times. V is TRBV27 and J is TRBJ2-2; perhaps TRBD2 as D (6 bases). CDR1 and CDR2 (germline): MNHEY, SMNVEV (reference sequence). This CDR3 comprises 12 residues. V was shortened by 5 bases and J by 6 bases, with 7 bases between the two germline ends. This CDR3 is CASSTGAGELFF. The CDR3, as DNA: TGTGCCAGCAGTACGGGGGCCGGGGAGCTGTTTTTT.

This clonotype was picked up many times. The genes are TRBV24-1 and TRBJ2-5; maybe TRBD2 (6 bases). With 5 bases removed from V and 4 bases from J, the gap between germline ends came to 10 bases. Germline V CDR1 and CDR2: KGHDR, SFDVKD. The CDR3 consists of 13 residues. Written as DNA, the CDR3 is TGTGCCACCAGTGTTAGCGGCTCAGAGACCCAGTACTTC. This gives the protein CATSVSGSETQYF.

This clonotype was seen more than once but under ten times. The rearrangement uses TRBV5-1 and TRBJ1-1; D unresolved. Per germline, CDR1 SGHRS and CDR2 YFSETQ. V was cut by 3 bases and J by 0 bases, with 6 bases left in between. The CDR3 is 13 residues long. In nucleotides, the CDR3 is TGCGCCAGCAGCTCGGTACTGAACACTGAAGCTTTCTTT. It specifies CASSSVLNTEAFF.

This clonotype was counted many times. This rearrangement joins TRBV20-1 to TRBJ2-3; either TRBD1 or TRBD2 may supply D (5 bases each). Germline CDR1 reads DFQATT; CDR2 reads SNEGSKA (reference sequence). The CDR3 is made up of 15 amino acids. The ends were cut back, 3 bases at V and 4 bases at J, with 17 bases in the middle. The CDR3 coding sequence is TGCAGTGCTAGTTTTCCGGGACCAACGGCAGATACGCAGTATTTT. Encoded protein: CSASFPGPTADTQYF.

Only a few counts were recorded for this clonotype. V gene TRBV5-1 combines with J gene TRBJ2-3, with TRBD2 identical over 11 bases. This CDR3 is built from 18 residues. From germline, CDR1 is SGHRS and CDR2 YFSETQ. V gave up 0 bases and J gave up 1 base; unmatched junction bases: 7. In nucleotides, the CDR3 is TGCGCCAGCAGCTTGGGACTAGCGGGATCGAGGGGCACAGATACGCAGTATTTT. Encoded protein: CASSLGLAGSRGTDTQYF.

The sample holds many counts of this clonotype. The rearrangement links TRBV5-1 to TRBJ2-7, with 10 nucleotides matching TRBD2. From germline, CDR1 is SGHRS and CDR2 YFSETQ. The CDR3 length is 14 residues. Losses at the gene ends were 2 bases for V and 3 bases for J; bases not matched to a gene: 2. This chain's CDR3 is CASSFSSGSYEQYF. The CDR3, as DNA: TGCGCCAGCAGCTTCTCTAGCGGGAGCTACGAGCAGTACTTC.